The TCR beta chain under discussion was sequenced for a study of blood T cell repertoires in COVID-19. The overall study: Nucleic acid was either cDNA or gDNA, and it came from T cells, B-cell-depleted T cells, or PBMCs.

The CDR3 runs to 16 residues. Germline loops: CDR1 MGHRA, CDR2 YSYEKL. V was pared by 0 bases and J by 3 bases, with 6 bases of the junction left unmatched. Authors' analysis steps: Amplification with reference gene primers provided the estimates of nucleated cell counts. This table comes from immunoSEQ multiplex PCR, and its TCRdb copy is limited to in-frame clones, with some not included. The V and J calls and clone size come from that table; D and trimming were worked out from the DNA. The sample gives about 130,000 clones, approximately 85% of which show up once; approximately 6.6% is in the top ten.

The specimen was peripheral blood. The chain recombines TRBV4-1 with TRBJ1-2; TRBD1 matches 8 bases. The sequence was collected from an elderly man with active or convalescent COVID-19. CDR3 sequence reads: CASSQDRTGRHYGYTF. The CDR3 coding sequence is TGCGCCAGCAGCCAAGATCGGACAGGGAGGCACTATGGCTACACCTTC.